This passage covers 10 T cell receptor beta chains from one sample sequenced in a study of CD8 T cells in Susac syndrome. Reverse transcription used roughly 0.45 to 1 ug RNA and random hexamers. One entry per CDR3 protein, called by TCRdb with MiXCR from the immunoSEQ multiplex PCR reads. The table includes roughly 200,000 distinct CDR3 sequences, 94% detected once. Sequenced sample: CD4+ T cells from PBMCs. These receptors were obtained from a human donor with Susac syndrome.

This sequence joins TRBV5-4 and TRBJ1-5; D not resolved. Germline-derived CDR1 and CDR2 are SGHNT and YYREEE (reference sequence). The CDR3 has 15 residues. The V and J ends lost 0 bases and 0 bases respectively, with 7 bases between them. CDR3 bases: TGTGCCAGCAGCTTGGATCCGGATAGCAATCAGCCCCAGCATTTT. This encodes CASSLDPDSNQPQHF.

The chain combines TRBV11-2 with TRBJ2-2; D might be TRBD2 (5 bases). Germline CDR1 reads SGHAT; CDR2 reads FQNNGV. V was trimmed by 5 bases and J by 4 bases, leaving 14 bases between them. The CDR3 runs 15 residues. The CDR3: CASSPVSGVTGELFF. DNA of the CDR3: TGTGCCAGCAGCCCCGTCAGCGGAGTCACCGGGGAGCTGTTTTTT.

The chain combines TRBV2 with TRBJ2-4, with D perhaps given as TRBD1 or TRBD2 (5 bases each). V shed 9 bases and J shed 0 bases, with 15 bases lying between them. Germline V gene lookup returns CDR1 SNHLY and CDR2 FYNNEI. This CDR3 has 15 amino acids. CDR3 protein: CASSLGDRAKNIQYF. For the CDR3, the DNA is TGTGCCAGTTCCTTGGGAGACAGAGCCAAAAACATTCAGTACTTC. The variable domain in full, with the rest retrieved from reference TRBV2 and TRBJ2-4, is EPEVTQTPSHQVTQMGQEVILRCVPISNHLYFYWYRQILGQKVEFLVSFYNNEISEKSEIFDDQFSVERPDGSNFTLKIRSTKLEDSAMYFCASSLGDRAKNIQYFGAGTRLSVL.

About this clonotype: The limits of the CDR3 on the DNA are not certain, so only TCRdb's listed CDR3 is given. CDR3 sequence: CSVGPGTGGYEQYF. The chain joins TRBV29-1 to TRBJ2-7; TRBD2, the table's D call, was not compared with the DNA. The CDR3 totals 14 residues, both ends included. From germline, CDR1 is SQVTM and CDR2 ANQGSEA.

The chain couples TRBV30 to TRBJ1-1; D perhaps matches TRBD1 (6 bases). Germline CDR1 GTSNPN, CDR2 SVGIG (reference sequence). The germline V and J ends were trimmed by 0 bases and 3 bases, with 14 bases remaining between them. The CDR3 consists of 15 residues. CDR3 sequence reads: CAWSVFGGPYTEAFF. The CDR3 nucleotides read TGTGCCTGGAGTGTATTTGGGGGGCCGTACACTGAAGCTTTCTTT.

The V call is TRBV7-2, the J call TRBJ2-5, with D possibly TRBD1 on 6 matching bases. The CDR3 spans 13 residues. Germline CDR1 SGHTA, CDR2 FQGNSA. V lost 2 bases, J lost 5 bases, and 9 bases lay in between. The CDR3 sequence is CASSLRDIETQYF. Written as DNA, the CDR3 is TGTGCCAGCAGCTTACGGGACATCGAGACCCAGTACTTC.

V gene TRBV19 combines with J gene TRBJ1-2; D unclear. There are 15 residues in the CDR3. The V end was cut by 3 bases, the J end by 0 bases, with 11 bases between. Germline CDR1 is LNHDA and CDR2 is SQIVND (reference sequence). CDR3 DNA sequence: TGTGCCAGTAGTATCGGCCACGCCGCTAACTATGGCTACACCTTC. This gives the protein CASSIGHAANYGYTF.

The J gene is TRBJ1-1, the V gene TRBV12-5; the D gene is possibly TRBD1 (6 bases). CDR3 size: 19 residues. The V gene's germline CDR1 is LGHNT and CDR2 FRNRAP. Trimming pared 2 bases from V and 6 bases from J, leaving 28 bases between. The CDR3 spells CASGLSSGGRTDISAEAFF. The CDR3 DNA reads TGTGCTAGTGGTTTGTCTTCGGGAGGCCGGACAGATATTTCCGCTGAAGCTTTCTTT.

This sequence joins TRBV20-1 and TRBJ1-2; D uncertain. The CDR3 runs to 10 residues. Germline-derived CDR1 and CDR2 are DFQATT and SNEGSKA (reference sequence). Trimming removed 3 bases from V and 5 bases from J, with 4 bases in between. In nucleotides, the CDR3 is TGCAGTGCTAGTGGGTATGGCTACACCTTC. Residues: CSASGYGYTF.

CDR3 region: CASVGQGSGSYGYTF. DNA for the CDR3: TGTGCCAGCGTAGGACAGGGTTCGGGGAGCTATGGCTACACCTTC. V gene TRBV7-9 combines with J gene TRBJ1-2, with 8 bases identical to TRBD1. This CDR3 is 15 amino acids long. J gave up 4 bases and V 8 bases, and 12 bases lay outside the gene matches. Germline lookup yields CDR1 SEHNR and CDR2 FQNEAQ (reference sequence).